These 7 T cell receptor beta chains share one sample of origin, sequenced in a study of PD-1 blockade in classical Hodgkin lymphoma (TCRdb year 2020). What the time point label conveys for this sample: cycle 2 day 1 (C2D1) of nivolumab. Every trial patient had relapsed after autologous stem cell transplantation, and cohorts A, B and C differed in prior brentuximab vedotin exposure. Preparation of the library involved the immunoSEQ multiplex PCR assay. Not all clones reach the TCRdb copy of this immuneACCESS table, which keeps in-frame sequences only. Checked studies attribute under half of the gap to unresolved V genes and leave the rest unexplained. The table for this sample lists 25,000 to 35,000 clones; approximately 66% of them were counted only once. About 24% of the sample is taken by the ten largest. The sample here was peripheral blood mononuclear cells (PBMCs), taken before the second cycle of nivolumab. These TCRs come from a human donor with classical Hodgkin lymphoma.

The rearrangement uses TRBV4-3 and TRBJ1-1; TRBD1 might be the D (5 bases). Trimming stripped 4 bases from V and 2 bases from J, with 14 bases between. Germline assignment: CDR1 LGHNA and CDR2 YSLEER. This CDR3 has 15 amino acids. CDR3 DNA sequence: TGCGCCAGCAGCCGAGTAGGGGAAGGAAACACTGAAGCTTTCTTT. Protein sequence: CASSRVGEGNTEAFF.

The chain couples TRBV6-1 to TRBJ1-1; TRBD1 is a possible D gene (6 bases). Germline V CDR1 and CDR2: MNHNS, SASEGT. V was clipped by 7 bases and J by 1 base, with 13 bases between them. The CDR3 runs to 14 residues. CDR3 region: CASMDRPTNTEAFF. CDR3 in DNA: TGTGCCAGCATGGACAGACCGACGAACACTGAAGCTTTCTTT.

The genes are TRBV5-6 and TRBJ2-5; 7 bases match TRBD2. CDR1 is SGHDT and CDR2 is YYEEEE in the germline V gene. The CDR3 is 16 residues long. V dropped 1 base and J dropped 2; count of bases not matched to a gene: 8. The CDR3 here is CASSLSSGTIQETQYF. CDR3 bases: TGTGCCAGCAGCTTGTCCTCCGGGACTATACAAGAGACCCAGTACTTC. Variable domain in full (rest from reference TRBV5-6 and TRBJ2-5): DAGVTQSPTHLIKTRGQQVTLRCSPKSGHDTVSWYQQALGQGPQFIFQYYEEEERQRGNFPDRFSGHQFPNYSSELNVNALLLGDSALYLCASSLSSGTIQETQYFGPGTRLLVL.

This rearrangement joins TRBV6-5 to TRBJ2-2; D tentatively reads TRBD1 or TRBD2 (5 bases each). Germline loops: CDR1 MNHEY, CDR2 SVGAGI. V lost 7 bases and J lost 8, with 14 bases in between. This CDR3 spans 13 amino acids. As DNA, the CDR3 is TGTGCCAGCACCCCTTGGGGGAATGGGGAGCTGTTTTTT. This translates into CASTPWGNGELFF.

In its sample, this clone was seen a few times. One end of the junction does not line up with germline, which may come from a read error. The gene calls are TRBV7-8 and TRBJ1-1; D unclear. Germline values: CDR1 SGHVS, CDR2 FQNEAQ. This CDR3 contains 15 residues. Here the CDR3 reads CASSLLDTPNAEAFF. The CDR3, as DNA: TGTGCCAGCAGCTTACTTGACACCCCGAACGCTGAAGCTTTCTTT.

Written as DNA, the CDR3 is TGTGCCAGCCAGAGGGGAAACACCATATATTTT. It is translated as CASQRGNTIYF. The chain joins TRBV28 to TRBJ1-3, with D unresolved. In germline, CDR1 is MDHEN, CDR2 SYDVKM. Trimming took 8 bases from V and 4 from J, leaving 6 bases between them. The CDR3 sequence is 11 residues long.

In its sample, this clone was seen once. The chain employs TRBV19 and TRBJ2-7; D might be TRBD1 (5 bases). Trimming pared 5 bases from V and 0 bases from J, leaving 11 bases between. The germline CDR1 and CDR2 sequences are LNHDA and SQIVND (reference sequence). This CDR3 is 14 amino acids long. The CDR3 nucleotides read TGTGCCAGTAGTTTTACCAGGGACTCCTACGAGCAGTACTTC. Amino acid sequence: CASSFTRDSYEQYF.